This passage covers 23 T cell receptor beta chains from one sample sequenced in a study of PD-L1 blockade in urothelial cancer. Time point: peripheral blood 6 weeks after treatment start. Clones were sequenced by immunoSEQ multiplex PCR, and TCRdb holds only the in-frame ones, with some missing. The sample has about 45,000 clones, around 82% seen once. Here the sequenced sample was PBMCs, taken around atezolizumab (anti-PD-L1) treatment. These receptors all stem from a man aged 55-75 years with urothelial cancer.

This chain uses TRBV10-2 with TRBJ2-3, with D possibly TRBD1 on 6 matching bases. This CDR3 spans 14 amino acids. V was cut by 6 bases and J by 2 bases, with 12 bases left in between. In germline, CDR1 is WSHSY, CDR2 SAAADI. The CDR3 sequence is CASRGAGITDTQYF. The CDR3 DNA is TGCGCCAGCAGGGGGGCAGGAATCACAGATACGCAGTATTTT.

V gene TRBV2 combines with J gene TRBJ1-1, with D tentatively TRBD1 (6 bases). Per germline, CDR1 SNHLY and CDR2 FYNNEI. The CDR3 has 15 residues. Trimming removed 8 bases at V and 1 base at J, with 17 bases between. The CDR3 here is CASGSGRGGNTEAFF. The CDR3 DNA reads TGTGCCAGCGGGTCTGGCAGGGGTGGGAACACTGAAGCTTTCTTT. Complete variable domain (other parts from reference TRBV2 and TRBJ1-1): EPEVTQTPSHQVTQMGQEVILRCVPISNHLYFYWYRQILGQKVEFLVSFYNNEISEKSEIFDDQFSVERPDGSNFTLKIRSTKLEDSAMYFCASGSGRGGNTEAFFGQGTRLTVV.

The chain uses TRBV27 and TRBJ2-3, with TRBD1 matching over 8 bases. This CDR3 has 16 amino acids. V trimming: 0 bases; J trimming: 3 bases; junction bases outside the gene matches: 5. The V gene's germline CDR1 is MNHEY and CDR2 SMNVEV (reference sequence). The CDR3 loop reads CASSLSGDRLTDTQYF. Written as DNA, the CDR3 is TGTGCCAGCAGTTTATCGGGGGACAGGCTGACAGATACGCAGTATTTT.

CDR3 coding DNA: TGTGCCAGCAGCTTAACAGGGGGTTCATCCTACAATGAGCAGTTCTTC. Residues: CASSLTGGSSYNEQFF. J is TRBJ2-1 and V is TRBV7-9, with 8 bases that match TRBD1. This CDR3 has 16 residues. Germline lookup yields CDR1 SEHNR and CDR2 FQNEAQ (reference sequence). The V gene end was trimmed by 2 bases and the J gene end by 1 base; junction bases not matched to a gene: 4.

For the CDR3, the DNA is TGTGCCAGCAGTGAGACTCGCTTGTCCTACGAGCAGTACTTC. It codes for CASSETRLSYEQYF. This rearrangement joins TRBV6-1 to TRBJ2-7, with unresolved D. There are 14 residues in the CDR3. Per the germline V gene, CDR1 is MNHNS and CDR2 is SASEGT. The V and J ends lost 3 bases and 1 base respectively, with 10 bases between them.

The rearrangement joins TRBV4-1 to TRBJ2-7; TRBD2 might be the D (7 bases). Trimming took off 3 bases at V and 0 bases at J, with 18 bases between the two ends. Germline CDR1 and CDR2: MGHRA and YSYEKL. The CDR3 contains 17 residues. Here the CDR3 reads CASSHPRGGASSYEQYF. The CDR3 coding sequence is TGCGCCAGCAGCCACCCGAGGGGGGGCGCGAGCTCCTACGAGCAGTACTTC.

The chain recombines TRBV4-1 with TRBJ1-6, with D possibly being TRBD1 (6 bases). Germline CDR1 is MGHRA and CDR2 is YSYEKL. Trimming left V 0 bases short and J 6 bases short, with 12 bases between. This CDR3 has 16 amino acids. The CDR3 DNA is TGCGCCAGCAGCCAAGACTTTCGGACAGTTAATTCACCCCTCCACTTT. Its protein is CASSQDFRTVNSPLHF.

This clone has a handful of counts. The chain is built from TRBV5-6 and TRBJ1-6, with D tentatively TRBD1 (5 bases). Germline CDR1 reads SGHDT; CDR2 reads YYEEEE. Trimming cost V 3 bases and J 10 bases, with 23 bases left between them. The CDR3 sequence is 17 residues long. The CDR3: CASSSSKRPRQNSPLHF. CDR3 DNA: TGTGCCAGCAGCTCCAGCAAAAGACCGAGACAGAACTCACCCCTCCACTTT.

V and J are TRBV14 and TRBJ2-1; 16 bases match TRBD2. The CDR3 is made up of 19 amino acids. From germline, CDR1 is SGHDN and CDR2 FVKESK. J was trimmed by 10 bases and V by 0 bases; bases with no gene match: 12. In nucleotides, the CDR3 is TGTGCCAGCAGCCAAGAACCACCGGGACTAGCGGGGGGGCGCCTAGAGCAGTTCTTC. Amino acids: CASSQEPPGLAGGRLEQFF.

The V call is TRBV19, the J call TRBJ2-1; TRBD2 matches 8 bases. In germline, CDR1 is LNHDA, CDR2 SQIVND (reference sequence). Trimming removed 5 bases from V and 3 bases from J; junction bases left unmatched: 3. This CDR3 contains 14 residues. The CDR3 DNA reads TGTGCCAGTAGTCAACTAGCGGACTACAATGAGCAGTTCTTC. It is translated as CASSQLADYNEQFF.

This sequence joins TRBV19 and TRBJ2-7; TRBD1 agrees at 8 bases. The CDR3 totals 13 residues. J gave up 5 bases and V 5 bases, and 5 bases lay outside the gene matches. From germline, CDR1 is LNHDA and CDR2 SQIVND (reference sequence). The CDR3 DNA reads as TGTGCCAGTAGTTCCTCGACAGGGGACGAGCAGTACTTC. It codes for CASSSSTGDEQYF.

The chain carries TRBV5-6 and TRBJ2-7; 10 bases align to TRBD1. Germline CDR1 SGHDT, CDR2 YYEEEE. Trimming at V came to 4 bases and at J to 1 base, leaving 5 bases not matched to a gene. This CDR3 has 15 residues. This CDR3 is CASSQPGQGSYEQYF. DNA of the CDR3: TGTGCCAGCAGCCAACCGGGACAGGGGTCCTACGAGCAGTACTTC.

J is TRBJ2-2 and V is TRBV30; the D gene is possibly TRBD2 (5 bases). Germline V gives CDR1 GTSNPN, CDR2 SVGIG (reference sequence). The CDR3 extends over 13 amino acids. V was trimmed by 2 bases and J by 6 bases, leaving 10 bases between them. CDR3 sequence: CAWSSGSPGELFF. In nucleotides, the CDR3 is TGTGCCTGGAGTTCGGGGTCGCCCGGGGAGCTGTTTTTT.

The J gene is TRBJ1-2, the V gene TRBV6-1; unclear D gene. The CDR3 extends over 14 amino acids. Trimming shortened V by 2 bases and J by 2 bases, and 9 bases separated the two germline ends. Per germline, CDR1 MNHNS and CDR2 SASEGT. The CDR3, as DNA: TGTGCCAGCAGTGAATACCCGGAGAACTATGGCTACACCTTC. Translation: CASSEYPENYGYTF.

The chain links TRBV6-1 to TRBJ1-5; D is undetermined. Trimming shortened V by 6 bases and J by 0 bases, and 9 bases separated the two germline ends. This CDR3 is 14 amino acids long. In germline, CDR1 is MNHNS, CDR2 SASEGT. This CDR3 is CASRAGNSNQPQHF. The DNA of the CDR3 is TGTGCCAGCAGAGCAGGAAATAGCAATCAGCCCCAGCATTTT.

The chain joins TRBV30 to TRBJ2-2; 12 bases match TRBD2. V shed 3 bases, J shed 4 bases, and the junction held 9 bases outside the gene matches. The CDR3 length is 17 residues. Germline V CDR1 and CDR2: GTSNPN, SVGIG (reference sequence). The CDR3 region is CAWRILAGGPGTGELFF. In DNA form, the CDR3 reads TGTGCCTGGAGGATCCTAGCGGGGGGGCCGGGCACCGGGGAGCTGTTTTTT. Full variable domain (missing parts from reference TRBV30 and TRBJ2-2): SQTIHQWPATLVQPVGSPLSLECTVEGTSNPNLYWYRQAAGRGLQLLFYSVGIGQISSEVPQNLSASRPQDRQFILSSKKLLLSDSGFYLCAWRILAGGPGTGELFFGEGSRLTVL.

The gene calls are TRBV30 and TRBJ1-6; no definite D call. This CDR3 has 16 residues. The ends were cut back, 7 bases at V and 0 bases at J, with 16 bases in the middle. The germline gives CDR1 GTSNPN, CDR2 SVGIG (reference sequence). In nucleotides, the CDR3 is TGTGCCTCCATAGAAAAAACTAGCTCCTATAATTCACCCCTCCACTTT. Protein product: CASIEKTSSYNSPLHF.

CDR3 nucleotides: TGTGCCAGCAGCTTAGTTCCGGAGACGCAGTATTTT. As protein: CASSLVPETQYF. The V gene is TRBV7-2, the J gene TRBJ2-3, with no clear D. CDR3 length: 12 residues. Trimming removed 1 base at V and 9 bases at J, with 8 bases between. The V gene's germline CDR1 is SGHTA and CDR2 FQGNSA.

This chain links TRBV19 with TRBJ1-1, with a weak D call TRBD1 (5 bases). Germline CDR1 and CDR2: LNHDA and SQIVND (reference sequence). The CDR3 is 15 residues long. V lost 3 bases and J lost 4, with 15 bases in between. DNA of the CDR3: TGTGCCAGTAGTATTGGAGGGGCCCCTCGCACTGAAGCTTTCTTT. Protein: CASSIGGAPRTEAFF.

V is TRBV7-6 and J is TRBJ2-7; 9 bases fit TRBD2. Trimming removed 1 base from V and 3 bases from J; junction bases left unmatched: 10. Germline CDR1 and CDR2: SGHVS and FNYEAQ. The CDR3 is 17 residues long. The CDR3 nucleotides are TGTGCCAGCAGCTTAGAGCCTAGCGTGCGGGGGGGCTACGAGCAGTACTTC. This sequence encodes CASSLEPSVRGGYEQYF.

The J gene is TRBJ2-7, the V gene TRBV19; D perhaps matches TRBD1 (6 bases). Trimming took off 4 bases at V and 6 bases at J, with 16 bases between the two ends. The length of the CDR3 is 14 residues. The germline gives CDR1 LNHDA, CDR2 SQIVND (reference sequence). The CDR3 nucleotides are TGTGCCAGTAGTACGACAGGTTCCACCACCGAGCAGTACTTC. Residues: CASSTTGSTTEQYF. Full variable domain (rest looked up from reference TRBV19 and TRBJ2-7): DGGITQSPKYLFRKEGQNVTLSCEQNLNHDAMYWYRQDPGQGLRLIYYSQIVNDFQKGDIAEGYSVSREKKESFPLTVTSAQKNPTAFYLCASSTTGSTTEQYFGPGTRLTVT.

The CDR3 region has the DNA TGTGCCATCAGTGATTCGAGTAGCCTGGAATACGAGCAGTACTTC. Amino acids: CAISDSSSLEYEQYF. This chain connects TRBV10-3 to TRBJ2-7, with no clear D. Trimming took 3 bases from V and 4 from J, leaving 16 bases between them. The CDR3 consists of 15 residues. Per the germline V gene, CDR1 is ENHRY and CDR2 is SYGVKD.

This rearrangement joins TRBV6-1 to TRBJ1-1; no firm D call. Germline V gene lookup returns CDR1 MNHNS and CDR2 SASEGT. With 7 bases removed from V and 4 bases from J, the gap between germline ends came to 13 bases. CDR3 length: 13 amino acids. The CDR3 reads CASTVARGTEAFF. The CDR3 DNA sequence: TGTGCCAGCACTGTGGCGCGGGGCACTGAAGCTTTCTTT.